These 13 T cell receptor beta chains originate from one sample sequenced in a study of STAT5B mutations in CD4+ large granular lymphocyte leukemia. Assay used: immunoSEQ multiplex PCR; TCRdb lists only in-frame clones, some missing. Found here are roughly 46,000 clones, roughly 80% of them singletons; the top ten hold 0.3% to 0.45%. Sequencing was carried out using CD4+ T cells from blood buffy coats. Every receptor here comes from a human donor in good health.

V and J are TRBV5-1 and TRBJ1-2; TRBD1 matches 8 bases. Unmatched junction bases numbered 2, after V lost 3 bases and J lost 1 base. CDR3 length: 14 residues. Per germline, CDR1 SGHRS and CDR2 YFSETQ. The CDR3 region is CASSSTGGNYGYTF. As DNA, the CDR3 is TGCGCCAGCAGCTCCACAGGGGGTAACTATGGCTACACCTTC.

The chain couples TRBV21-1 to TRBJ1-5; the table's D call, TRBD1, has no DNA check behind it. TRBV21-1 corresponds to a pseudogene. The CDR3 contains 17 residues. In nucleotides, the CDR3 is TGTGCCAGCAGCAAAAATTATGGATGGGCTTACAATCAGCCCCAGCATTTT. Encoded protein: CASSKNYGWAYNQPQHF.

The genes are TRBV5-1 and TRBJ2-4; D is unclear. The CDR3 consists of 15 residues. The V end lost 4 bases, the J end lost 6 bases, and 17 bases lay between the germline ends. Germline V gene data show CDR1 as SGHRS and CDR2 as YFSETQ. The CDR3 spells CASSPNAAVGNIQYF. The CDR3 DNA sequence: TGCGCCAGCAGCCCGAACGCTGCTGTTGGAAACATTCAGTACTTC.

The rearrangement links TRBV7-7 to TRBJ2-2; D is undetermined. The CDR3 spans 15 residues. Germline values: CDR1 SSHAT, CDR2 FNYEAQ (reference sequence). V lost 5 bases to trimming and J lost 0 bases, with 10 bases between them. Here the CDR3 reads CASSPRYSNTGELFF. The CDR3 nucleotides read TGTGCCAGCAGCCCCAGGTATTCGAACACCGGGGAGCTGTTTTTT.

The rearrangement uses TRBV29-1 and TRBJ1-4; D is unresolved. Trimming took 4 bases from V and 4 from J, leaving 22 bases between them. Looked up from germline, CDR1 is SQVTM and CDR2 is ANQGSEA. CDR3 length: 17 amino acids. The CDR3 protein is CSVVDRVTRLGNEKLFF. DNA for the CDR3: TGCAGCGTTGTTGATCGGGTTACAAGGCTGGGTAATGAAAAACTGTTTTTT.

This chain joins TRBV14 and TRBJ1-2; 7 bases are a match to TRBD1. With V trimmed by 6 bases and J by 4 bases, 11 bases remained unmatched. This CDR3 has 15 amino acids. CDR1 is SGHDN and CDR2 is FVKESK in the germline V gene. The CDR3 region has the DNA TGTGCCAGCAGTCCCTGGGGAACAGGGGTCTATGGCTACACCTTC. Its translation is CASSPWGTGVYGYTF.

The V call is TRBV5-1, the J call TRBJ2-3; 9 positions match TRBD2. Looked up from germline, CDR1 is SGHRS and CDR2 is YFSETQ. V lost 0 bases, J lost 4 bases, and 3 bases stayed unmatched. This CDR3 is 15 amino acids long. The CDR3: CASSLGAGGPDTQYF. CDR3 coding DNA: TGCGCCAGCAGCTTGGGGGCGGGAGGGCCAGATACGCAGTATTTT.

The chain carries TRBV4-2 and TRBJ2-1; D is undetermined. Per the germline V gene, CDR1 is LGHNA and CDR2 is YNFKEQ. Deletions cut 0 bases from V and 12 bases from J, with 18 bases between. The CDR3 length is 15 residues. CDR3 residues: CASSQEGNRGVGQFF. DNA of the CDR3: TGTGCCAGCAGCCAAGAGGGTAACCGCGGTGTTGGGCAGTTCTTC.

V and J are TRBV21-1 and TRBJ1-1; the table calls TRBD1, which could not be checked here. TRBV21-1 is shown as a pseudogene. The CDR3 has 14 amino acids. CDR3 protein: CASSKGQGARKAFF. CDR3 DNA sequence: TGTGCCAGCAGCAAAGGACAGGGGGCCCGTAAAGCTTTCTTT.

This rearrangement joins TRBV27 to TRBJ2-6; D is ambiguous. The V end was cut by 5 bases, the J end by 4 bases, with 9 bases between. The CDR3 consists of 14 residues. Germline-derived CDR1 and CDR2 are MNHEY and SMNVEV (reference sequence). DNA for the CDR3: TGTGCCAGCAGTCCGTCGCGCGGGGCCAACGTCCTGACTTTC. It translates to CASSPSRGANVLTF.

Comment on this clone: At the DNA level, this CDR3 is encoded by other sequences in the same sample as well. The gene calls are TRBV29-1 and TRBJ1-2; the D is unclear. CDR3 length: 9 amino acids. Germline V CDR1 and CDR2: SQVTM, ANQGSEA. Trimming took off 3 bases at V and 8 bases at J, with 4 bases between the two ends. CDR3 nucleotides: TGCAGCGTTGACGGCGGCTACACCTTC. Its translation: CSVDGGYTF.

V gene TRBV6-1 combines with J gene TRBJ1-1; D is unclear. The germline V gene encodes CDR1 MNHNS and CDR2 SASEGT. This CDR3 spans 16 amino acids. Trimming took 4 bases from V and 0 from J, leaving 15 bases between them. The CDR3 DNA sequence: TGTGCCAGCAGTGCCCGACGGAATTTCATGAACACTGAAGCTTTCTTT. This codes for CASSARRNFMNTEAFF.

The chain couples TRBV30 to TRBJ2-7; D is ambiguous. V shed 0 bases and J shed 2 bases, with 11 bases lying between them. The germline V gene has CDR1 GTSNPN and CDR2 SVGIG (reference sequence). The CDR3 has 14 residues. CDR3 bases: TGTGCCTGGAGTGTGAACTGGGGTCCCTACGAGCAGTACTTC. Its protein product is CAWSVNWGPYEQYF. Full variable domain (outside the CDR3, taken from reference TRBV30 and TRBJ2-7): SQTIHQWPATLVQPVGSPLSLECTVEGTSNPNLYWYRQAAGRGLQLLFYSVGIGQISSEVPQNLSASRPQDRQFILSSKKLLLSDSGFYLCAWSVNWGPYEQYFGPGTRLTVT.